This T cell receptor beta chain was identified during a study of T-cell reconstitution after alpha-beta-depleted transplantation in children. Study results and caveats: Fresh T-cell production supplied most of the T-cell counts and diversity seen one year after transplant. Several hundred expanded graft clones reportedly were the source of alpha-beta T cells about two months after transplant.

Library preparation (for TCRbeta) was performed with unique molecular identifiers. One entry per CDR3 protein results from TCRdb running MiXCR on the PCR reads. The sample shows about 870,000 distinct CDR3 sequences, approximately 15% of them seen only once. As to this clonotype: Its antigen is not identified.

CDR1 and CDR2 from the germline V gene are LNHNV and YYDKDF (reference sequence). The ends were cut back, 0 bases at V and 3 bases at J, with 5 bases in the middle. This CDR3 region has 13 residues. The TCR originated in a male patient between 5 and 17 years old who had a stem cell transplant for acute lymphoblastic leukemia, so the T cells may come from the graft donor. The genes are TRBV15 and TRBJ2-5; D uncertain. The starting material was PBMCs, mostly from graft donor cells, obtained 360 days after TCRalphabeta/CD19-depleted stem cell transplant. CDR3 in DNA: TGTGCCACCAGCAGAGACAGAAAAGAGACCCAGTACTTC. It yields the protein CATSRDRKETQYF.